The 17 T cell receptor beta chains presented below share a single source sample, sequenced in a study of PD-L1 blockade in urothelial cancer. The data were produced by immunoSEQ multiplex PCR, yet TCRdb's version contains in-frame clones alone and is incomplete. The table records more than 85,000 clones, roughly 84% of them present only once. The time point was: pretreatment peripheral blood. Here the sequenced sample was PBMCs, taken around atezolizumab (anti-PD-L1) treatment. The receptor set was obtained from a man in his fifties or sixties with urothelial cancer.

The chain carries TRBV4-1 and TRBJ2-7; D not certain. This CDR3 comprises 15 residues. Trimming left V 0 bases short and J 0 bases short, with 9 bases between. Germline CDR1 MGHRA, CDR2 YSYEKL. The CDR3, as DNA: TGCGCCAGCAGCCAAGAATGGCACATCTCCTACGAGCAGTACTTC. This codes for CASSQEWHISYEQYF.

This chain links TRBV6-1 with TRBJ1-2, with unresolved D. Per germline, CDR1 MNHNS and CDR2 SASEGT. Trimming cost V 11 bases and J 2 bases, with 12 bases left between them. CDR3 size: 12 residues. CDR3 sequence: CAGEGGNYGYTF. For the CDR3, the DNA is TGTGCCGGGGAGGGAGGGAACTATGGCTACACCTTC.

V gene TRBV28 combines with J gene TRBJ2-3; 7 nucleotides match TRBD2. Germline V gene data show CDR1 as MDHEN and CDR2 as SYDVKM. V lost 6 bases and J lost 2; bases outside the gene matches: 8. The CDR3 covers 15 residues. For the CDR3, the DNA is TGTGCCAGCAGCCGGGGGGAGGGTGTCACAGATACGCAGTATTTT. Translated: CASSRGEGVTDTQYF.

The chain recombines TRBV12-5 with TRBJ2-7, with D uncertain. Germline assignment: CDR1 LGHNT and CDR2 FRNRAP. V lost 2 bases, J lost 5 bases, and 7 bases lay in between. This CDR3 has 12 residues. DNA for the CDR3: TGTGCTAGTGGTTTGCCCTTAGACGAGCAGTACTTC. It encodes CASGLPLDEQYF. Together with reference TRBV12-5 and TRBJ2-7, the CDR3 gives the full variable domain: DARVTQTPRHKVTEMGQEVTMRCQPILGHNTVFWYRQTMMQGLELLAYFRNRAPLDDSGMPKDRFSAEMPDATLATLKIQPSEPRDSAVYFCASGLPLDEQYFGPGTRLTVT.

The chain carries TRBV28 and TRBJ2-7; 10 bases agree with TRBD2. Trimming at V came to 8 bases and at J to 2 bases, leaving 12 bases not matched to a gene. The CDR3 covers 16 residues. CDR1 MDHEN and CDR2 SYDVKM come from the germline V gene. CDR3 amino acids: CASLGALAGVPYEQYF. The CDR3 bases are TGTGCCAGCCTTGGGGCCCTAGCGGGAGTTCCCTACGAGCAGTACTTC. Based on the CDR3 plus reference TRBV28 and TRBJ2-7, the full variable domain is DVKVTQSSRYLVKRTGEKVFLECVQDMDHENMFWYRQDPGLGLRLIYFSYDVKMKEKGDIPEGYSVSREKKERFSLILESASTNQTSMYLCASLGALAGVPYEQYFGPGTRLTVT.

The V call is TRBV7-7, the J call TRBJ2-2; 8 bases are shared with TRBD2. V was clipped by 7 bases and J by 7 bases; unmatched bases: 8. The CDR3 sequence is 14 residues long. Germline loops: CDR1 SSHAT, CDR2 FNYEAQ (reference sequence). The CDR3 spells CASTVGGADGELFF. CDR3 DNA sequence: TGTGCCAGCACGGTCGGGGGGGCCGACGGGGAGCTGTTTTTT.

V is TRBV5-4 and J is TRBJ1-3; unclear D gene. The CDR3 extends over 16 amino acids. V lost 4 bases, J lost 2 bases, and 16 bases lay in between. Germline V lookup: CDR1 SGHNT, CDR2 YYREEE (reference sequence). The CDR3 nucleotides are TGTGCCAGCAGCCGGGAGGGAAGGGTCACTGGAAACACCATATATTTT. Its protein is CASSREGRVTGNTIYF.

The chain combines TRBV19 with TRBJ2-1; 10 bases are a match to TRBD2. Germline-derived CDR1 and CDR2 are LNHDA and SQIVND (reference sequence). This CDR3 comprises 16 residues. After removal of 8 bases from V and 4 bases from J, the junction contained 11 bases not matched to a gene. The CDR3 spells CASAGGGTSDYNEQFF. CDR3 nucleotides: TGTGCCAGTGCCGGGGGCGGGACTAGCGATTACAATGAGCAGTTCTTC.

The chain links TRBV18 to TRBJ2-5, with 9 bases aligning to TRBD1. Looked up from germline, CDR1 is KGHSH and CDR2 is LQKENI. The CDR3 consists of 15 residues. Germline trimming cut 4 bases from V and 1 base from J; bases unmatched to any gene: 4. CDR3 bases: TGTGCCAGCTCACTAGGGACAGGGTCCCAAGAGACCCAGTACTTC. It specifies CASSLGTGSQETQYF.

The chain employs TRBV19 and TRBJ2-1, with TRBD2 as a possible D gene (6 bases). With 8 bases removed from V and 6 bases from J, the gap between germline ends came to 14 bases. Germline V gives CDR1 LNHDA, CDR2 SQIVND (reference sequence). This CDR3 comprises 13 residues. CDR3 DNA: TGTGCCAGTTACCATAGCGGTTCCAATGAGCAGTTCTTC. This sequence encodes CASYHSGSNEQFF.

The chain joins TRBV27 to TRBJ2-7; 9 positions match TRBD1. The CDR3 extends over 13 amino acids. V shed 6 bases, J shed 6 bases, and the junction held 6 bases outside the gene matches. Germline V gene lookup returns CDR1 MNHEY and CDR2 SMNVEV (reference sequence). CDR3 DNA sequence: TGTGCCAGCAGGGGACAGGGTTTAGGCGAGCAGTACTTC. Its translation is CASRGQGLGEQYF.

V and J are TRBV21-1 and TRBJ1-6; the table assigns TRBD1, which was not confirmed against the DNA. TRBV21-1 corresponds to a pseudogene. CDR3 length: 13 amino acids. The CDR3, as DNA: TGTGCCAGCAGCATCAGCTATAATTCACCCCTCCACTTT. Translated, it gives CASSISYNSPLHF.

This clone was observed many times. The chain carries TRBV6-5 and TRBJ1-1; 7 nucleotides match TRBD1. This CDR3 is built from 14 residues. With 11 bases clipped from V and 0 bases from J, the junction kept 9 bases outside the gene matches. CDR1 MNHEY and CDR2 SVGAGI come from the germline V gene. The CDR3 sequence is CASRGDIMNTEAFF. In nucleotides, the CDR3 is TGTGCCTCCAGGGGGGACATCATGAACACTGAAGCTTTCTTT.

The chain recombines TRBV27 with TRBJ2-5; 10 positions agree with TRBD2. The germline gives CDR1 MNHEY, CDR2 SMNVEV (reference sequence). Trimming at V came to 5 bases and at J to 1 base, leaving 4 bases not matched to a gene. The CDR3 consists of 15 residues. The CDR3 sequence: CASSPLAGGQETQYF. CDR3 nucleotides: TGTGCCAGCAGTCCTTTAGCGGGGGGCCAAGAGACCCAGTACTTC.

The chain links TRBV27 to TRBJ1-1; TRBD1 matches 8 bases. After removal of 5 bases from V and 0 bases from J, the junction contained 5 bases not matched to a gene. Germline CDR1 MNHEY, CDR2 SMNVEV (reference sequence). The CDR3 length is 15 residues. The CDR3 nucleotides read TGTGCCAGCAGTCCGCGGACAGGGCTGAACACTGAAGCTTTCTTT. Encoded protein: CASSPRTGLNTEAFF.

V is TRBV11-2 and J is TRBJ2-3; 10 nucleotides align to TRBD2. This CDR3 contains 15 residues. The germline V gene encodes CDR1 SGHAT and CDR2 FQNNGV. The junction had 2 bases not matched to a gene; V was cut back by 0 bases and J by 5 bases. CDR3 region: CASSLEAGGQDTQYF. Here the CDR3 DNA reads TGTGCCAGCAGCTTAGAAGCGGGGGGGCAAGATACGCAGTATTTT.

The rearrangement joins TRBV15 to TRBJ2-7, with 12 bases matching TRBD2. CDR1 is LNHNV, CDR2 YYDKDF, per germline (reference sequence). CDR3 length equals 20 residues. V trimming: 1 base; J trimming: 2 bases; junction bases outside the gene matches: 15. The CDR3 DNA follows: TGTGCCACCAGCAGAGCTCCGACTACTCTAGCGGGAGGGCCCCCCTACGAGCAGTACTTC. As protein: CATSRAPTTLAGGPPYEQYF. The full variable domain, with the rest looked up from reference TRBV15 and TRBJ2-7, is DAMVIQNPRYQVTQFGKPVTLSCSQTLNHNVMYWYQQKSSQAPKLLFHYYDKDFNNEADTPDNFQSRRPNTSFCFLDIRSPGLGDTAMYLCATSRAPTTLAGGPPYEQYFGPGTRLTVT.